The following is a T cell receptor beta chain sequence with its context. V was pared by 3 bases and J by 5 bases, with 13 bases between. The CDR3 has 14 amino acids. From germline, CDR1 is SGHVS and CDR2 FQNEAQ. The record originates from a study of blood T cell repertoires in COVID-19. Study-wide background: Sources were T cells, B-cell-depleted T cells, or PBMCs; the material itself was cDNA or gDNA.

Authors' methods: It was from reference gene primer amplification that nucleated cell counts were estimated. Using immunoSEQ multiplex PCR, the repertoire was profiled, and TCRdb retains in-frame clones only, with some absent. V, J and clone size are taken as reported in that table, and D and trimming were inferred from the DNA itself. The sample records approximately 300,000 clones, approximately 84% being singletons. The cohort comprised adults aged 18 to 89 years residing in approximately 25 US areas. Clinical history reported by participants formed the basis on which cohorts were assigned. The sequenced sample was PBMCs or T cells enriched from blood (not recorded which). The chain employs TRBV7-8 and TRBJ2-5, with D perhaps matching TRBD2 (7 bases). The sequence was obtained from a man younger than 45 who had recovered from COVID-19. The CDR3 reads CASSLPGGLETQYF. The CDR3 coding sequence is TGTGCCAGCAGCTTGCCCGGGGGGCTTGAGACCCAGTACTTC.